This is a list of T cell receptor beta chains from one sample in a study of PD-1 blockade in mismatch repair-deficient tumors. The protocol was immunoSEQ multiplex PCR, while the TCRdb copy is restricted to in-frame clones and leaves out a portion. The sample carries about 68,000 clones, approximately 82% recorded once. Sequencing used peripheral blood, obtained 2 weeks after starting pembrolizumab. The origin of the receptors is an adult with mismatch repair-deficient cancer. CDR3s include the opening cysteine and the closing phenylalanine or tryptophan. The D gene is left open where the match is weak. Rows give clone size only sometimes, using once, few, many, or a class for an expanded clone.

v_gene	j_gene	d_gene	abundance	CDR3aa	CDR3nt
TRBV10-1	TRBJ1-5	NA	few	CASRKSLNSNQPQHF	TGCGCCAGCAGAAAGAGTCTTAATAGCAATCAGCCCCAGCATTTT
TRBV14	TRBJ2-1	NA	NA	CASSRRGDEQFF	TGTGCCAGCAGCCGGAGGGGAGATGAGCAGTTCTTC
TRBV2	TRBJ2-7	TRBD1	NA	CASSYGTGDSYEQYF	TGTGCCAGCAGTTATGGGACAGGGGATTCCTACGAGCAGTACTTC
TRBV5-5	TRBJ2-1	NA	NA	CASSLGNEQFF	TGTGCCAGCAGCTTGGGCAATGAGCAGTTCTTC
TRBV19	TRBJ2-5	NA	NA	CASSIKGETQYF	TGTGCCAGTAGTATAAAAGGAGAGACCCAGTACTTC
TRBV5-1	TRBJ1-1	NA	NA	CASSLLQGLEGNTEAFF	TGCGCCAGCAGCTTGCTACAGGGCTTGGAGGGGAACACTGAAGCTTTCTTT
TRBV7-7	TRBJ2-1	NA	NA	CASSLGTGLDEQFF	TGTGCTAGCAGCTTAGGGACTGGGCTGGATGAGCAGTTCTTC
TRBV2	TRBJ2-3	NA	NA	CASRAAGISTDTQYF	TGTGCCAGCAGGGCGGCCGGGATTAGCACAGATACGCAGTATTTT
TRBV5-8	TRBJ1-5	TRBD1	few	CASSLFGTGGTGNQPQHF	TGTGCCAGCAGCTTGTTCGGGACAGGGGGCACGGGCAATCAGCCCCAGCATTTT
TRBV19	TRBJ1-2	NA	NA	CASSVGGITESNGYTF	TGTGCCAGTAGTGTAGGAGGGATCACGGAAAGTAATGGCTACACCTTC
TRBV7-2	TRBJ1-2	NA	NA	CASSRMTGSYTF	TGTGCCAGCAGCCGAATGACAGGTAGCTACACCTTC
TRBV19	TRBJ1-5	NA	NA	CASSIGSQPQHF	TGTGCCAGTAGTATAGGGTCTCAGCCCCAGCATTTT
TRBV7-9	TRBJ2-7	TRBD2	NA	CASSATGLGYEQYF	TGTGCCAGCAGCGCCACGGGACTAGGCTACGAGCAGTACTTC
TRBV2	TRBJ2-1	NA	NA	CASRGDSIPYNEQFF	TGTGCCAGCAGGGGAGACAGTATCCCGTACAATGAGCAGTTCTTC
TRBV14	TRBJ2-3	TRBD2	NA	CASSLAGGTDTQYF	TGTGCCAGCAGCCTAGCGGGGGGCACAGATACGCAGTATTTT
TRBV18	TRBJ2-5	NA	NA	CASSRGQTYQETQYF	TGTGCCAGCTCACGAGGACAGACGTACCAAGAGACCCAGTACTTC
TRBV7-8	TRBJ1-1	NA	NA	CASSPGPSANTEAFF	TGTGCCAGCAGCCCAGGCCCTTCAGCGAACACTGAAGCTTTCTTT
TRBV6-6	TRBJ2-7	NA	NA	CASSFAGRYEQYF	TGTGCCAGCAGTTTTGCGGGTCGATACGAGCAGTACTTC
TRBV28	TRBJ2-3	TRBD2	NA	CASSFLRLAGGPYTQYF	TGTGCCAGCAGTTTTCTTAGACTAGCGGGAGGCCCATATACGCAGTATTTT
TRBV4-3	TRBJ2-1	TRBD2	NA	CASSFGTSGNEQFF	TGCGCCAGCAGCTTCGGGACTAGCGGCAATGAGCAGTTCTTC
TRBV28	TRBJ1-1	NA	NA	CASITVTENTEAFF	TGTGCCAGCATCACCGTGACAGAGAACACTGAAGCTTTCTTT
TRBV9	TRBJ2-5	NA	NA	CASSVARVSLIETQYF	TGTGCCAGCAGCGTAGCGAGGGTGTCCCTGATAGAGACCCAGTACTTC
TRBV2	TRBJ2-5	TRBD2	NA	CASAGGSETQYF	TGTGCCAGCGCGGGGGGCTCAGAGACCCAGTACTTC
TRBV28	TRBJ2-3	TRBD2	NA	CASSPGTSAADTQYF	TGTGCCAGCAGTCCCGGGACTAGCGCGGCAGATACGCAGTATTTT
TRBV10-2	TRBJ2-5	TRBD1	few	CASSKDRGPEETQYF	TGCGCCAGCAGTAAGGACAGGGGGCCAGAGGAGACCCAGTACTTC
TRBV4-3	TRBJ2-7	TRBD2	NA	CASSQEAGGSTYEQYF	TGCGCCAGCAGCCAAGAGGCGGGAGGTAGTACCTACGAGCAGTACTTC
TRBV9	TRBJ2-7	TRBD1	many	CASSAPRDRGYGLEQYF	TGTGCCAGCAGCGCGCCTAGAGACAGGGGATACGGGTTGGAGCAGTACTTC
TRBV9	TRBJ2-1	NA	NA	CASEGHLGNEQFF	TGTGCCAGCGAAGGTCACCTTGGGAATGAGCAGTTCTTC
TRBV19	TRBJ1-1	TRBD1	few	CASSRGTANTEAFF	TGTGCCAGTAGTAGGGGGACAGCTAACACTGAAGCTTTCTTT
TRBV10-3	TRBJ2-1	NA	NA	CAISAPPRTKAYNEQFF	TGTGCCATCAGTGCCCCCCCCCGTACCAAGGCATACAATGAGCAGTTCTTC
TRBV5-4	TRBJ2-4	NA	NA	CASTRGDGQIQYF	TGTGCCAGCACCCGAGGAGATGGGCAAATTCAGTACTTC
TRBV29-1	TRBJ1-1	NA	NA	CSVAGHQNTEAFF	TGCAGCGTTGCGGGACACCAGAACACTGAAGCTTTCTTT
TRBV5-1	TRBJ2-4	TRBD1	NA	CASYERTGDIQYF	TGCGCCAGCTACGAAAGGACAGGGGACATTCAGTACTTC
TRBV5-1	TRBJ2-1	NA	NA	CASSLGGDFNEQFF	TGCGCCAGCAGCTTAGGAGGGGACTTCAATGAGCAGTTCTTC
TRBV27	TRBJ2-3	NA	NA	CASSFSSTDTQYF	TGTGCCAGCAGTTTTTCTAGCACAGATACGCAGTATTTT
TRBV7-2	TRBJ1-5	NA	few	CASSTETSNQPQHF	TGTGCCAGCAGCACGGAGACGAGCAATCAGCCCCAGCATTTT
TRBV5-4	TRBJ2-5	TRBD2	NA	CASSLDSIAGGRETQYF	TGTGCCAGCAGCTTGGACTCAATAGCGGGAGGCCGGGAGACCCAGTACTTC
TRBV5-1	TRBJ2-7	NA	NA	CASSLVFRGEQYF	TGCGCCAGCAGCTTGGTATTTAGGGGCGAGCAGTACTTC
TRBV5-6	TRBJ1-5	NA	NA	CASSRDTDQPQHF	TGTGCCAGCAGTCGGGACACCGATCAGCCCCAGCATTTT
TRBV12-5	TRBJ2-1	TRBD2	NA	CASGMGLALSYNEQFF	TGTGCTAGTGGTATGGGACTAGCCCTGTCCTACAATGAGCAGTTCTTC
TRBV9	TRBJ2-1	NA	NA	CASSVAGTYNEQFF	TGTGCCAGCAGCGTAGCGGGAACTTACAATGAGCAGTTCTTC
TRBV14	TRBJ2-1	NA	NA	CASSQDSATYNEQFF	TGTGCCAGCAGCCAAGATAGCGCTACATACAATGAGCAGTTCTTC
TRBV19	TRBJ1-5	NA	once	CASSIFWRGDQPQHF	TGTGCCAGTAGTATCTTCTGGCGAGGTGATCAGCCCCAGCATTTT
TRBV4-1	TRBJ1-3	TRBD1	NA	CASSRQGGDGNTIYF	TGCGCCAGCAGCCGACAGGGGGGGGATGGAAACACCATATATTTT
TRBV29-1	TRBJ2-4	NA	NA	CSVEDRGLAKNIQYF	TGCAGCGTTGAAGATAGGGGATTAGCCAAAAACATTCAGTACTTC
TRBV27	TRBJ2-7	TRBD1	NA	CASSFRTGTEQYF	TGTGCCAGCAGTTTTCGGACAGGGACCGAGCAGTACTTC
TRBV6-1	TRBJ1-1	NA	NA	CASTTWESEAFF	TGTGCCAGCACCACGTGGGAAAGTGAAGCTTTCTTT
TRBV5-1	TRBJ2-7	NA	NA	CASSLSQGLREQYF	TGCGCCAGCAGCTTGAGTCAGGGTCTTCGGGAGCAGTACTTC
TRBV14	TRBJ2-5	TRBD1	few	CASSQAGRGSETQYF	TGTGCCAGCAGCCAAGCTGGCAGGGGGTCGGAGACCCAGTACTTC
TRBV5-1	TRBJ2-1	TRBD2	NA	CASSWQGTSGHNEQFF	TGCGCCAGCAGCTGGCAGGGGACTAGCGGCCACAATGAGCAGTTCTTC
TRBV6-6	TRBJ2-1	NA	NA	CASWADYLEQFF	TGTGCCAGCTGGGCAGACTACCTGGAGCAGTTCTTC